One and the same sample provided the 16 T cell receptor beta chains below, sequenced in a study of tumor-infiltrating lymphocytes in glioblastoma multiforme. TCR beta libraries were built from RNA through three nested multiplex PCR rounds using modified ARM-PCR. TCRdb passed the multiplex PCR reads through MiXCR, listing each CDR3 protein once. The sample has about 19,000 distinct CDR3 sequences; 65% to 75% are singletons. Sequenced sample: peripheral blood. The receptors shown here come from a male donor with glioblastoma.

This clonotype was counted once. The V gene is TRBV13, the J gene TRBJ2-1; D gene ambiguous. V lost 4 bases, J lost 8 bases, and 9 bases lay in between. The CDR3 consists of 12 residues. The germline gives CDR1 PRHDT, CDR2 FYEKMQ (reference sequence). This chain's CDR3 is CASSSGWDEQFF. CDR3 bases: TGTGCCAGCAGCTCCGGGTGGGATGAGCAGTTCTTC.

This clonotype was counted once. The chain links TRBV14 to TRBJ2-7; no clear D. The germline V gene encodes CDR1 SGHDN and CDR2 FVKESK. The CDR3 is 12 residues long. V was pared by 1 base and J by 6 bases, with 7 bases between. The CDR3 protein is CASSQVFGEQYF. In nucleotides, the CDR3 is TGTGCCAGCAGCCAAGTTTTTGGCGAGCAGTACTTC.

This chain joins TRBV12-3 or TRBV12-4 and TRBJ1-1; D might be TRBD1 (6 bases). This CDR3 has 18 residues. Trimming left V 2 bases short and J 3 bases short, with 22 bases between. This CDR3 is CASSLIQGISWDHTEAFF. CDR3 nucleotides: TGTGCCAGCAGTTTAATCCAGGGGATTTCGTGGGACCACACTGAAGCTTTCTTT.

V is TRBV20-1 and J is TRBJ1-3; D ambiguous. CDR1 and CDR2 (germline): DFQATT, SNEGSKA (reference sequence). The CDR3 contains 15 residues. The V end lost 2 bases, the J end lost 4 bases, and 15 bases lay between the germline ends. CDR3 sequence (DNA): TGCAGTGCTAGACCCCAGAGGAGATCCGGAAACACCATATATTTT. Amino acids: CSARPQRRSGNTIYF.

This clonotype is judged medium-sized (0.01 to 0.1%). J is TRBJ1-2 and V is TRBV29-1, with TRBD1 matching 10 bases. This CDR3 contains 12 residues. Germline V gives CDR1 SQVTM, CDR2 ANQGSEA. With 1 base clipped from V and 7 bases from J, the junction kept 0 bases outside the gene matches. CDR3 bases: TGCAGCGTTGAAGGGACAGGGGGTGGCTACACCTTC. It translates to CSVEGTGGGYTF.

This clonotype is judged large. The CDR3 DNA reads TGTGCCAGCAGCTTAGGGGACGGCCCTGGGGCCAACGTCCTGACTTTC. It specifies CASSLGDGPGANVLTF. The rearrangement uses TRBV11-2 and TRBJ2-6; either TRBD1 or TRBD2 may fit D (5 bases each). Germline CDR1 SGHAT, CDR2 FQNNGV. V was clipped by 1 base and J by 2 bases, with 9 bases between them. The CDR3 spans 16 residues.

Details on this clonotype: A read error may produce the germline difference seen at one junction end. The chain uses TRBV11-2 and TRBJ1-4, with no clear D. Germline values: CDR1 SGHAT, CDR2 FQNNGV. This CDR3 has 16 residues. In DNA, the CDR3 is TGTGCCAACAGCCCCCCCCGAAGCACAACTAATGAAAAACTGTTTTTT. Encoded protein: CANSPPRSTTNEKLFF.

This clonotype has a handful of counts. The genes are TRBV20-1 and TRBJ2-7; 10 positions agree with TRBD2. CDR1 is DFQATT and CDR2 is SNEGSKA in the germline V gene (reference sequence). This CDR3 spans 17 amino acids. Trimming cost V 0 bases and J 6 bases; bases outside gene matches: 14. This CDR3 reads CSARDDRRSSGSTEQYF. As DNA, the CDR3 is TGCAGTGCTAGAGATGATCGTCGGTCTAGCGGGAGTACCGAGCAGTACTTC.

A single count supports this clonotype. A much larger clone lies one base from this, so it may be a read error. In this CDR3 the conserved last residue, phenylalanine or tryptophan, is missing, so a read error is likely. CDR3 in amino acids: CASSFAGFRADTQYL. CDR3 DNA sequence: TGTGCCAGCAGTTTCGCAGGGTTTCGTGCAGATACGCAGTATCTT. This chain links TRBV28 with TRBJ2-3; D perhaps matches TRBD1 (5 bases). CDR1 MDHEN and CDR2 SYDVKM come from the germline V gene. The CDR3 spans 15 residues. V gave up 3 bases and J gave up 4 bases, with 14 bases separating them.

Worth noting for this clonotype: A clone one base away is much larger, so this may be a read error. The chain combines TRBV11-2 with TRBJ2-7; the D gene could be TRBD1 or TRBD2 (5 bases each). The CDR3 contains 16 residues. In germline, CDR1 is SGHAT, CDR2 FQNNGV. V lost 4 bases, J lost 6 bases, and 22 bases lay in between. The CDR3 spells CASSSMGIGASGEQYF. The CDR3, as DNA: TGTGCCAGCAGCTCAATGGGGATCGGGGCCAGTGGCGAGCAGTACTTC.

Comment on this clonotype: A read error may account for a junction end that differs from germline. This chain links TRBV11-2 with TRBJ2-1; tentatively, D is TRBD1 (6 bases). Germline V gene sequence: CDR1 SGHAT, CDR2 FQNNGV. The CDR3 extends over 13 amino acids. The CDR3 sequence is CASSFTGRDEHFF. CDR3 bases: TGTGCCAGCAGTTTCACAGGGCGCGATGAGCATTTCTTC.

Remarks on this clonotype: The junction departs from the called germline gene at one end, perhaps through a read error. The chain has TRBV11-3 and TRBJ1-1, with a weak D call TRBD1 (5 bases). The germline CDR1 and CDR2 sequences are SGHNT and YENEEA. The CDR3 covers 15 residues. The CDR3 DNA reads TGTGCCAGCAGCTACTACGGGGCTCGGAACACTGAAGCTCTCTTT. It encodes CASSYYGARNTEALF.

Concerning this clonotype itself: Germline is not matched at one junction end, which may reflect a read error. The chain employs TRBV11-1 and TRBJ2-1, with D uncertain. Per germline, CDR1 SGHAT and CDR2 FQDESV (reference sequence). The CDR3 consists of 17 residues. CDR3 bases: TGTGCCGGCAGCTTAGAGGTAGCAGGTCGATCCTACAATGAGCAGTTCTTC. It is translated as CAGSLEVAGRSYNEQFF. Full variable domain (remainder filled in from reference TRBV11-1 and TRBJ2-1): EAEVAQSPRYKITEKSQAVAFWCDPISGHATLYWYRQILGQGPELLVQFQDESVVDDSQLPKDRFSAERLKGVDSTLKIQPAELGDSAMYLCAGSLEVAGRSYNEQFFGPGTRLTVL.

This clonotype is labeled as medium-sized. A much larger clone lies a single base off, so this may be a read error. This chain uses TRBV11-2 with TRBJ2-3, with a tentative D call TRBD2 (6 bases). This CDR3 is 16 amino acids long. Germline loops: CDR1 SGHAT, CDR2 FQNNGV. The chain's CDR3 is CASGLRLAVTTDTQYF. Written as DNA, the CDR3 is TGTGCCAGCGGCTTAAGGTTAGCGGTCACCACAGATACGCAGTATTTT.

This clonotype was recorded many times. A read error may produce the germline difference seen at one junction end. The CDR3 loop is CASSLASEALF. The CDR3 DNA reads TGTGCCAGCAGCTTAGCATCAGAGGCTCTCTTT. The chain recombines TRBV11-2 with TRBJ1-1; D remains unclear. Germline loops: CDR1 SGHAT, CDR2 FQNNGV. The CDR3 extends over 11 amino acids.

This clonotype was seen more than once but under ten times. This chain links TRBV20-1 with TRBJ2-7; TRBD2 might be the D (6 bases). Germline CDR1 reads DFQATT; CDR2 reads SNEGSKA (reference sequence). The CDR3 extends over 14 amino acids. Trimming removed 3 bases from V and 2 bases from J, with 14 bases in between. The CDR3 here is CSASEGLTTYEQYF. DNA for the CDR3: TGCAGTGCTAGCGAGGGACTGACAACCTACGAGCAGTACTTC.